This T cell receptor (beta chain) was sequenced in a study of shared clonotypes between healthy human individuals. Points from the study as a whole: Naive CD4 clonotypes were shared across several donors at roughly 4.6%.

It was CD45RO-negative cells, positively selected for CCR7, that made up naive CD8 cells, with terminally differentiated effector memory CD45RA+ cells excluded. Concerning this clone: The antigen remains unidentified.

Deletions cut 8 bases from V and 6 bases from J, with 9 bases between. The CDR3 covers 11 residues. The V gene's germline CDR1 is SNHLY and CDR2 FYNNEI. This table comes from immunoSEQ multiplex PCR, and its TCRdb copy is limited to in-frame clones, with some not included. The repertoire holds roughly 2,000,000 clones, with approximately 94% as singletons. The sample taken for sequencing was naive CD8+ T cells sorted from blood. The receptor was isolated from a man aged 18-30 years in good health. The chain joins TRBV2 to TRBJ2-3; D gene uncertain. For the CDR3, the DNA is TGTGCCAGCCAGAGGACGGATACGCAGTATTTT. Encoded protein: CASQRTDTQYF. The full variable domain, its missing parts supplied by reference TRBV2 and TRBJ2-3, is EPEVTQTPSHQVTQMGQEVILRCVPISNHLYFYWYRQILGQKVEFLVSFYNNEISEKSEIFDDQFSVERPDGSNFTLKIRSTKLEDSAMYFCASQRTDTQYFGPGTRLTVL.